The rows below give T cell receptor beta chains drawn from one sample of a study of T cells in Graves' hyperthyroidism and ophthalmopathy. Using its own MiXCR run on the multiplex PCR reads, TCRdb lists one record per CDR3 protein. The repertoire has fewer than 700,000 distinct CDR3 sequences, approximately 17% of them found once; the top ten carry around 17%. Material for sequencing was blood. The receptors here all came from a woman aged 18-29 years with Graves' ophthalmopathy. Each CDR3 is given with its conserved first and last residue. A D gene is named only where the DNA matches it firmly. Clone size, where shown, is once, few, many, or a class for clones that have expanded.

v_call	clone_size	j_call	d_call	cdr3_nt	cdr3_aa
TRBV11-2	many	TRBJ2-7	-	TGTGCCAGCAGCTTAGGAGGGGTCGGGACACTCTACGAGCAGTACTTC	CASSLGGVGTLYEQYF
TRBV27	many	TRBJ1-1	TRBD1	TGTGCCAGCAGCTATCTCACAGGGGCACCATTGGCTGAAGCTTTCTTT	CASSYLTGAPLAEAFF
TRBV12-5	many	TRBJ2-2	TRBD1	TGTGCTAGTGGTTTGGTACAGAGAGGGGGCCTTTTGTTCGCGAACACCGGGGAGCTGTTTTTT	CASGLVQRGGLLFANTGELFF
TRBV2	many	TRBJ2-1	-	TGTGCCAGCAGATCAATCCTAGTAGGCTCCTACAATGAGCAGTTCTTC	CASRSILVGSYNEQFF
TRBV2	many	TRBJ2-5	TRBD2	TGTGCCAGCATTTCCGGGACTAGCGGGACAAAAGAGACCCAGTACTTC	CASISGTSGTKETQYF
TRBV5-4	-	TRBJ1-2	-	TGTGCCAGTTCCCTTTTGGAGGGGCTTAACTATGGCTACACCTTC	CASSLLEGLNYGYTF
TRBV6-1	-	TRBJ1-5	-	TGTGCCAGCGGTGAAGTGAGCGAATTTCATCAGCCCCAGCATTTT	CASGEVSEFHQPQHF
TRBV2	many	TRBJ1-5	TRBD1	TGTGCCAGCAGTGGACGAGGGGGCGGATCCAATCAGCCCCAGCATTTT	CASSGRGGGSNQPQHF
TRBV5-1	once	TRBJ1-3	TRBD1	TGCGCCAGCAGCAGTGGACAGGCCCTCTCTGGAAACACCATATATTTT	CASSSGQALSGNTIYF
TRBV4-1	-	TRBJ2-3	TRBD1	TGCGCCAGCAGCCAACGCAGGGGGCTGGGCACAGATACGCAGTATTTT	CASSQRRGLGTDTQYF